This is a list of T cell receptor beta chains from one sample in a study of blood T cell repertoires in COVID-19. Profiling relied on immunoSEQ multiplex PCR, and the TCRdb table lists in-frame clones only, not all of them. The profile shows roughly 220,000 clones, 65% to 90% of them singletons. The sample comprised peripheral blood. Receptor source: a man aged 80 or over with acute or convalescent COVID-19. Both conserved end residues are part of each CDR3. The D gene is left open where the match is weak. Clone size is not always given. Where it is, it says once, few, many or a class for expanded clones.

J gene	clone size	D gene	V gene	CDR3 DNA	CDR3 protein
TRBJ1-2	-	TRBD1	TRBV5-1	TGCGCCAGCAGCGTCTCCGGGACAGGGGGGTACGGCTACACCTTC	CASSVSGTGGYGYTF
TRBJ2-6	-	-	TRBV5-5	TGTGCCAGCAGCCTCGGTGGCTCTGGGGCCAACGTCCTGACTTTC	CASSLGGSGANVLTF
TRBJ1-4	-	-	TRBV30	TGTGCCTGGAGTGTACGCGAGCGAACTAATGAAAAACTGTTTTTT	CAWSVRERTNEKLFF
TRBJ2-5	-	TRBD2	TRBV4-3	TGCGCCAGCAGCCAAGGGTTTAGCGGGGGGAACCAAGAGACCCAGTACTTC	CASSQGFSGGNQETQYF
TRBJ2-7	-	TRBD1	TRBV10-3	TGTGCCATCAGTGACCCGACAGGGTACTCCTACGAGCAGTACTTC	CAISDPTGYSYEQYF
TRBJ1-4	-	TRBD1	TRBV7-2	TGTGCCAGCAGCTTAGCCGGACAGGGAGTAAAACTGTTTTTT	CASSLAGQGVKLFF
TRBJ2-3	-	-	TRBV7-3	TGTGCCAGTAGGCCGGGGGTCACAGATACGCAGTATTTT	CASRPGVTDTQYF
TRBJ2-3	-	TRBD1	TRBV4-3	TGCGCCAGCAGCCAGGGGGCCCAGGGGGCGCGGGGCACAGATACGCAGTATTTT	CASSQGAQGARGTDTQYF
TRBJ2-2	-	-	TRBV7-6	TGTGCCAGCAGGTCCGGGACACTTAACACCGGGGAGCTGTTTTTT	CASRSGTLNTGELFF
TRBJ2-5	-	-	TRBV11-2	TGTGCCAGCAGCTCCCAGGGTTTCACGGAGACCCAGTACTTC	CASSSQGFTETQYF
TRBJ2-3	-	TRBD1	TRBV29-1	TGCAGCGTTGAAGTCGACAGGGGGAGGACAGATACGCAGTATTTT	CSVEVDRGRTDTQYF
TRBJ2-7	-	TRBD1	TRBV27	TGTGCCAGCACCCTTTCAGGGACAGGGGGCTATGAGCAGTACTTC	CASTLSGTGGYEQYF
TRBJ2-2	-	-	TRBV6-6	TGTGCCAGCAGTCTACCGGGACAGAACACCGGGGAGCTGTTTTTT	CASSLPGQNTGELFF
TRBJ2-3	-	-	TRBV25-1	TGTGCCAGCAGGGACACCTCCACAGATACGCAGTATTTT	CASRDTSTDTQYF
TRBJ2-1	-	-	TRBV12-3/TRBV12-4	TGTGCCAGCAACCTGCGCGACAATGAGCAGTTCTTC	CASNLRDNEQFF
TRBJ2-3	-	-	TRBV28	TGTGCCAGCAGCAGAGGTCCGGATACGCAGTATTTT	CASSRGPDTQYF
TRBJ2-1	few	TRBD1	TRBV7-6	TGTGCCAGCCGTCTCCTACCGGGACAGGGGTACAATGAGCAGTTCTTC	CASRLLPGQGYNEQFF
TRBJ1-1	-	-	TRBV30	TGTGCCTGGAGTGTAGGGGCCATGAACACTGAAGCTTTCTTT	CAWSVGAMNTEAFF
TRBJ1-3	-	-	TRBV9	TGTGCCAGCAGCGTAGCCAGTTCCACCTCTGGAAACACCATATATTTT	CASSVASSTSGNTIYF
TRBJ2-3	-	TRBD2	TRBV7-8	TGTGCCAGCAGGACTAGCGGGAGGGTGGGGACAGATACGCAGTATTTT	CASRTSGRVGTDTQYF
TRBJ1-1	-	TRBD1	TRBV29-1	TGCAGCGCCCGGACAGGGAACACTGAAGCTTTCTTT	CSARTGNTEAFF
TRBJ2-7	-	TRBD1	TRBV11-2	TGTGCCAGCAGCTTAATCCCAGGGGGCAGCGACGAGCAGTACTTC	CASSLIPGGSDEQYF
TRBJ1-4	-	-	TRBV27	TGTGCCAGCAGTCTGGACCCAAGGGGCGAAAAACTGTTTTTT	CASSLDPRGEKLFF
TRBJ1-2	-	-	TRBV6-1	TGTGCCAGCAGTACCCAGGCCAAGAGGGAAGATGGCTACACCTTC	CASSTQAKREDGYTF
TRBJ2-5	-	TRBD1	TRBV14	TGTGCCAGCAGCCGGACAGGGAGTTGGCAGGAGACCCAGTACTTC	CASSRTGSWQETQYF
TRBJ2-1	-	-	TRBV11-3	TGTGCCAGCAGCTTAGCCTGGCAGGTCGGATACAATGAGCAGTTCTTC	CASSLAWQVGYNEQFF
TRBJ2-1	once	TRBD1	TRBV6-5	TGTGCCAGCAGGGGACAGGGGGCCTACAATGAGCAGTTCTTC	CASRGQGAYNEQFF
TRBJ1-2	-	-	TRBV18	TGTGCCAGCTCACCAGGGCATGGCTACACCTTC	CASSPGHGYTF
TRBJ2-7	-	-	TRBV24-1	TGTGCCACCAGTGATACCGGACAGCCTCTCGAGCAGTACTTC	CATSDTGQPLEQYF
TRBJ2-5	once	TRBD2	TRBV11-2	TGTGCCAGCAGCCGTCGGCTAGCGGGAGTTAAGGGCGGGGAGACCCAGTACTTC	CASSRRLAGVKGGETQYF
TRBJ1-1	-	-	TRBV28	TGTGCCAGCAGTTTATCTGGGATGGGGCAGATTGATGAAGCTTTCTTT	CASSLSGMGQIDEAFF
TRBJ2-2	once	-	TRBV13	TGTGCCAGCAGCCCCTTAACGGGAGACACCGGGGAGCTGTTTTTT	CASSPLTGDTGELFF
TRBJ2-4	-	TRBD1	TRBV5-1	TGCGCCAGCACCGATCGGCAGGGGGCAGACATTCAGTACTTC	CASTDRQGADIQYF
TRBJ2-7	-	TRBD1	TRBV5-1	TGCGCCAGCAGCTGGGGACAGGGGCCGACCTCGGAGCAGTACTTC	CASSWGQGPTSEQYF
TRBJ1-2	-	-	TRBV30	TGTGCCTGGACCCAGGGGTTAGCTAACTATGGCTACACCTTC	CAWTQGLANYGYTF
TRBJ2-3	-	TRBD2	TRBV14	TGTGCCAGCAGCCAAGGCCTAGCGGGAGGGACTAGCACAGATACGCAGTATTTT	CASSQGLAGGTSTDTQYF
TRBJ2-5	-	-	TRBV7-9	TGTGCCAGCAGCTTAGCAAACAGTCAAGAGACCCAGTACTTC	CASSLANSQETQYF
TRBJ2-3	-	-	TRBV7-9	TGTGCCAGCAGCTTGTCCGGGAGCACAGATACGCAGTATTTT	CASSLSGSTDTQYF
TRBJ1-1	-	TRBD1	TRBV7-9	TGTGCCAGCAGCCGGGACAGGGACACTGAAGCTTTCTTT	CASSRDRDTEAFF
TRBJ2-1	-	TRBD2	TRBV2	TGTGCCAGCAGCCCTCGTAGCGGGGGCTCCTACAATGAGCAGTTCTTC	CASSPRSGGSYNEQFF
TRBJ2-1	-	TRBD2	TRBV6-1	TGTGCCAGCAGTGCTGAAAACCTTAGCGGGAGGCTGGGCAATGAGCAGTTCTTC	CASSAENLSGRLGNEQFF
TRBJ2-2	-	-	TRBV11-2	TGTGCCAGCAGCTTACTACGCCCCGGGGAGCTGTTTTTT	CASSLLRPGELFF
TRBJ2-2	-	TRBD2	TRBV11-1	TGTGCCAGCAGCCTGGGACTAGCAGGGTGGGAGCTGTTTTTT	CASSLGLAGWELFF
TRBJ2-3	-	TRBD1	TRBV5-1	TGCGCCAGCAGCTTGGCCGGGACAGGGGGAAGAGATACGCAGTATTTT	CASSLAGTGGRDTQYF
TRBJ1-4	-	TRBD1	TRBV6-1	TGTGCCAGCAGTGAAGGCAGGGGGCGTGAAAAACTGTTTTTT	CASSEGRGREKLFF
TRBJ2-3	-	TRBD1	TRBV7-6	TGTGCCAGCAGCTCGAGACAGGGGGGGACAGATACGCAGTATTTT	CASSSRQGGTDTQYF
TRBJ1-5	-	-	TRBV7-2	TGTGCCAGCAGCTTAGTGGCCCTGATACAGGGAAGCAATCAGCCCCAGCATTTT	CASSLVALIQGSNQPQHF
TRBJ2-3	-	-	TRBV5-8	TGTGCCAGCAGCCCCGGACAACATAGCACAGATACGCAGTATTTT	CASSPGQHSTDTQYF
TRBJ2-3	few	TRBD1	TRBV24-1	TGTGCCACCAGTGACCGACAGGGAACCGTCACAGATACGCAGTATTTT	CATSDRQGTVTDTQYF
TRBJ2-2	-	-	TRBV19	TGTGCCAGTAGCTCGACTAGAAACACCGGGGAGCTGTTTTTT	CASSSTRNTGELFF